The text below deals with one T cell receptor (beta chain). Profiling relied on immunoSEQ multiplex PCR, and the TCRdb table lists in-frame clones only, not all of them. This table has 500,000 to 850,000 clones, 87% appearing once. The CDR3 covers 14 residues. Germline CDR1 reads LGHNT; CDR2 reads FRNRAP. Losses at the gene ends were 1 base for V and 9 bases for J; bases not matched to a gene: 6. The data originate from a study of shared T cell receptors in the human thymus. This sample was shared with a second study, whose subject was human thymus T cells. From that report: Corrective heart surgery yielded resections, and these provided the thymus tissue.

The clonotype comes from a boy in the first two years of life with a congenital heart defect. The V call is TRBV12-5, the J call TRBJ2-1, with 7 positions matching TRBD2. Sequences were obtained from thymocytes. CDR3 sequence (DNA): TGTGCTAGTGGTTTGGGGCTAGCGGAGCTTGAGCAGTTCTTC. Translating gives CASGLGLAELEQFF.